Reported below is one T cell receptor (beta chain). Trimming shortened V by 3 bases and J by 0 bases, and 15 bases separated the two germline ends. This CDR3 spans 16 amino acids. Germline CDR1 reads ENHRY; CDR2 reads SYGVKD. In the authors' methods: Estimates of nucleated cell counts were drawn from the amplification of reference gene primers. Measured with immunoSEQ multiplex PCR; TCRdb has only the in-frame clones, and not every one. V and J calls and clone size are copied from that table; D and trimming were computed from the DNA. The sample lists about 180,000 clones, 70% to 85% occurring once. These data are taken from a study of blood T cell repertoires in COVID-19. Study-wide background: Italy, Spain and the United States were the sources of the convalescent and acute COVID-19 samples. From T cells, B-cell-depleted T cells, or PBMCs came the material, which was cDNA or gDNA.

Specimen: peripheral blood. This TCR was sampled from a woman older than 75 with acute or convalescent COVID-19. This rearrangement joins TRBV10-3 to TRBJ2-7; maybe TRBD1 (6 bases). The CDR3 loop reads CAISEDVTGSSYEQYF. Written as DNA, the CDR3 is TGTGCCATCAGTGAAGACGTGACAGGCAGCTCCTACGAGCAGTACTTC.